This T cell receptor (beta chain) was obtained from a study of cytomegalovirus exposure and HLA in healthy donors. Study context: The Caucasian-associated ancestry cluster held 65% to 90% of 398 genotyped donors. Points from the study as a whole: Most CMV-associated TCR beta chains appeared HLA-restricted in a later analysis.

The PCR used 60 Vbeta and 13 Jbeta primers. The table came from immunoSEQ multiplex PCR; TCRdb's copy has only in-frame clones and leaves some out. The sample totals some 160,000 clones. Concerning this clone itself: Its antigen is unknown. Other DNA sequences of this sample code for an identical CDR3.

The CDR3 has 12 amino acids. Trimming pared 6 bases from V and 7 bases from J, leaving 12 bases between. The germline V gene has CDR1 LNHDA and CDR2 SQIVND (reference sequence). This chain connects TRBV19 to TRBJ1-2; no definite D call. Input material: PBMCs. The clonotype was recovered from a man younger than 45 in good health and CMV-seronegative. The CDR3 coding sequence is TGTGCCAGTAGCATTCGGGCGGGTGGCTACACCTTC. Its translation: CASSIRAGGYTF.